Listed below are T cell receptor beta chains from one sample, sequenced in a study of CD8 T cells in ankylosing spondylitis. TCRdb re-analysed the 5' RACE reads in MiXCR, keeping a single row per CDR3 protein. The sample includes fewer than 750,000 distinct CDR3 sequences, 15% to 20% of them seen just once. Sample: blood, either unsorted or a sorted T cell fraction (not recorded which). The receptors come from a male donor with ankylosing spondylitis. Both conserved end residues are part of each CDR3. A D gene is named only where the DNA matches it firmly. Some rows have no size entry. The others give once, few or many, or a class for an expanded clone.

TRBV21-1	-	-	TRBJ2-3	TGTGCCAGCAGTCTCTGCCCCGCAGATACGCAGTATTTT	CASSLCPADTQYF
TRBV5-1	few	-	TRBJ2-2	TGCGCCAGCAGCTCGGGCCGAGCGGTACAGAACACCGGGGAGCTGTTTTTT	CASSSGRAVQNTGELFF
TRBV29-1	few	-	TRBJ2-5	TGCAGCGTTGAAGGGGCCAGGGGCAATGGCGAGACCCAGTACTTC	CSVEGARGNGETQYF
TRBV20-1	-	-	TRBJ1-5	TGCAGTGCCGTGGTGGGGGGGCTTTTGAGCAATCAGCCCCAGCATTTT	CSAVVGGLLSNQPQHF
TRBV5-6	many	-	TRBJ1-1	TGTGCCAGCAGCCCCGAGACAGGTCTCAACACTGAAGCTTTCTTT	CASSPETGLNTEAFF
TRBV30	few	-	TRBJ2-3	TGTGCCTGGATCCCACAGGGTGAGGGCACAGATACGCAGTATTTT	CAWIPQGEGTDTQYF
TRBV29-1	few	-	TRBJ2-1	TGCAGCGTTTGGGTTGGGGGGGCCTTTGTTGAGCAGTTCTTC	CSVWVGGAFVEQFF
TRBV28	-	-	TRBJ1-4	TGTGCCAGCAGGGACCACCGTGAAAAACTGTTTTTT	CASRDHREKLFF
TRBV20-1	few	TRBD2	TRBJ2-7	TGCAGTGCTATTCTTGGGGCTAGCGGATCCTACGAGCAGTACTTC	CSAILGASGSYEQYF
TRBV7-9	few	-	TRBJ2-2	TGTGCCAGCAGCGAGACTTCGAACACCGGGGAGCTGTTTTTT	CASSETSNTGELFF
TRBV7-2	-	-	TRBJ2-5	TGTGCCAGCAGCTTAGTATTTCTAGCGCAAGAGACCCAGTACTTC	CASSLVFLAQETQYF
TRBV4-1	-	-	TRBJ2-5	TGCGCCAGCAGCCAAGAGTGGAGGGGCCAAGAGACCCAGTACTTC	CASSQEWRGQETQYF
TRBV5-1	few	-	TRBJ2-2	TGCGCCAGCAGCTTGTGGGCAGGGAACACCGGGGAGCTGTTTTTT	CASSLWAGNTGELFF
TRBV15	many	TRBD1	TRBJ1-1	TGTGCCACCAGCAGAGATGTGGCCGGGACAGGGGGCGTAAGGGGCGAAGCTTTCTTT	CATSRDVAGTGGVRGEAFF
TRBV20-1	few	-	TRBJ2-5	TGCAGTGCTGTCCGGGGTACCGAGACCCAGTACTTC	CSAVRGTETQYF
TRBV20-1	many	TRBD1	TRBJ1-1	TGCAGTGCTACGGCCAGGACAGGCGGTACTGAAGCTTTCTTT	CSATARTGGTEAFF
TRBV18	few	-	TRBJ2-1	TGTGCCAGCTCACCTCCCACTAGTTCTTACAATGAGCAGTTCTTC	CASSPPTSSYNEQFF
TRBV29-1	-	-	TRBJ2-3	TGCAGCGTTTTCGGTTCTGACCTCCATTTT	CSVFGSDLHF
TRBV6-5	-	-	TRBJ1-1	TGTGCCAGCAGTTACTCGGGCCCCGGTGGCACTGAAGCTTTCTTT	CASSYSGPGGTEAFF
TRBV20-1	-	-	TRBJ2-3	TGCAGTGCTAGAGGCCTCACAGATACGCAGTATTTT	CSARGLTDTQYF
TRBV10-3	few	TRBD1	TRBJ1-4	TGTGCCATCAGTGAGGGACAGGGCCCGCTTTCGGAAAAACTGTTTTTT	CAISEGQGPLSEKLFF
TRBV4-3	few	-	TRBJ1-3	TGCGCCAGCAGCCAAGGACAGATCTCTGGAAACACCATATATTTT	CASSQGQISGNTIYF
TRBV29-1	few	TRBD2	TRBJ2-1	TGCAGCGGTACTAGCGGGAGTTCCTACAATGAGCAGTTCTTC	CSGTSGSSYNEQFF